This T cell receptor (beta chain) came from a study of cytomegalovirus exposure and HLA in healthy donors. About the research overall: Prior work identified 120 million or so unique TCR beta sequences in 150 million to 200 million T cells.

Whole-study findings and limits: Common viral pathogens seemed, in a later analysis, to connect with several of the most significant clusters.

Use of 60 Vbeta and 13 Jbeta primers characterized the PCR. Here immunoSEQ multiplex PCR was the method, and the copy in TCRdb shows in-frame clones only, minus some. The sample holds roughly 150,000 clones; roughly 80% are singletons and the top ten take around 4.5%. A note on this clone: Its antigen remains unknown.

The CDR3 has 13 amino acids. The sequenced sample consisted of PBMCs. The chain carries TRBV21-1 and TRBJ1-6. TRBV21-1 represents a pseudogene. The sequence derives from a woman aged 40 to 49 in good health and CMV-seropositive. CDR3 in amino acids: CASSPRRGSPLHF. CDR3 bases: TGTGCCAGCTCTCCCAGGAGGGGTTCACCCCTCCACTTT.